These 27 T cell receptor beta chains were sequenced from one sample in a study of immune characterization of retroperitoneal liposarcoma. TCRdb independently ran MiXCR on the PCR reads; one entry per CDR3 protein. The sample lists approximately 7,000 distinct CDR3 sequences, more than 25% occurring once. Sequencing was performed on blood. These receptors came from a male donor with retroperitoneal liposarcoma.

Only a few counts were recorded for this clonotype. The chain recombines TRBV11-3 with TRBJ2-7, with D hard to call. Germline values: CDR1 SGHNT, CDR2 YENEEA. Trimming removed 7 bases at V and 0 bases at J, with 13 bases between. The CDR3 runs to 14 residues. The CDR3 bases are TGTGCCAGCAACAAAGGACCGCTCTCCTACGAGCAGTACTTC. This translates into CASNKGPLSYEQYF.

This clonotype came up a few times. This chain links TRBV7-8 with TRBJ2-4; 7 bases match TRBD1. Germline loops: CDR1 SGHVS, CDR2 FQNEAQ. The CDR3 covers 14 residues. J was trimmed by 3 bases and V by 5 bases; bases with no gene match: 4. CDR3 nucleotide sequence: TGTGCCAGCAGCGTCGACAGGGACAAAAACATTCAGTACTTC. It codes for CASSVDRDKNIQYF.

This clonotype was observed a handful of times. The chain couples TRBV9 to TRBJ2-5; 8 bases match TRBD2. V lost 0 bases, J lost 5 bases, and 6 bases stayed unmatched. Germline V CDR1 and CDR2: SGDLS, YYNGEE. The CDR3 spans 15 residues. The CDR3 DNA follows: TGTGCCAGCAGCGTAGGCCCCGGGAGGGGCGAGACCCAGTACTTC. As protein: CASSVGPGRGETQYF.

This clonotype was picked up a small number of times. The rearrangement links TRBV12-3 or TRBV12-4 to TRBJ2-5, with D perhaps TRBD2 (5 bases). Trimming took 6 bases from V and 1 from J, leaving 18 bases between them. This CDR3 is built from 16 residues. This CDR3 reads CASSLSIASFQETQYF. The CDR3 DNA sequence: TGTGCCAGCAGCCTATCTATAGCGAGCTTCCAAGAGACCCAGTACTTC.

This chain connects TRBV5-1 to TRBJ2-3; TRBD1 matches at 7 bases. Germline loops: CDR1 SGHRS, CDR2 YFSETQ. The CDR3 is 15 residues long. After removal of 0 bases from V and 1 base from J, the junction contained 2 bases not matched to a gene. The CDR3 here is CASSLDRGRTDTQYF. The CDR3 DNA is TGCGCCAGCAGCTTGGACAGGGGACGCACAGATACGCAGTATTTT.

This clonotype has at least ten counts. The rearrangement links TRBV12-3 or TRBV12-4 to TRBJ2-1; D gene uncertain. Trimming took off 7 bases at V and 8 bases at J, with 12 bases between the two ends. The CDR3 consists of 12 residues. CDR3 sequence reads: CASKWGSDEQFF. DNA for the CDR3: TGTGCCAGCAAATGGGGAAGCGATGAGCAGTTCTTC.

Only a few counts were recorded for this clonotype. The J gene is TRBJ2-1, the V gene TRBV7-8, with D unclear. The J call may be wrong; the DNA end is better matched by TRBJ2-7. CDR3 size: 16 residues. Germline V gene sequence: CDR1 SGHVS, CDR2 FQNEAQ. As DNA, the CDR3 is TGTGCCAGCAGCTCAAGCCGCTTTGTCTCCTACAATGAGCAGTACTTC. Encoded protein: CASSSSRFVSYNEQYF.

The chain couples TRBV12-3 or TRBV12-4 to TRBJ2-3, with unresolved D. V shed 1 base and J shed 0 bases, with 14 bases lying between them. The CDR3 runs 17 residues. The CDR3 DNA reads TGTGCCAGCAGTTTAGGTCATATGGCTCCTAGCACAGATACGCAGTATTTT. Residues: CASSLGHMAPSTDTQYF.

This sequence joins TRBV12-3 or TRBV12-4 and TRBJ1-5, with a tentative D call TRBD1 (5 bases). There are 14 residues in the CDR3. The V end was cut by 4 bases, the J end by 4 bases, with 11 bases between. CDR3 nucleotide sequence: TGTGCCAGCAGTTATCAGGGTGGTAATCAGCCCCAGCATTTT. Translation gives CASSYQGGNQPQHF.

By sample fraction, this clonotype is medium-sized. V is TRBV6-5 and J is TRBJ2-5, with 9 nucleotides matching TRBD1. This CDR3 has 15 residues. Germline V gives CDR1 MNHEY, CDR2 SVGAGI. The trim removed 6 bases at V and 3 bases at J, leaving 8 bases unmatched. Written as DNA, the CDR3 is TGTGCCAGCAGCGGGATGGGACAGGGCGAAGAGACCCAGTACTTC. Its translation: CASSGMGQGEETQYF.

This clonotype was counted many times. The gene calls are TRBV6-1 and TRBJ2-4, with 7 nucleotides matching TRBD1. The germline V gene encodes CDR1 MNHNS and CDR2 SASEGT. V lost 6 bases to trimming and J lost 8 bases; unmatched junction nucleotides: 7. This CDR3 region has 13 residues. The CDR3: CASRGTVWDIQYF. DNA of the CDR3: TGTGCCAGCAGGGGGACAGTGTGGGACATTCAGTACTTC.

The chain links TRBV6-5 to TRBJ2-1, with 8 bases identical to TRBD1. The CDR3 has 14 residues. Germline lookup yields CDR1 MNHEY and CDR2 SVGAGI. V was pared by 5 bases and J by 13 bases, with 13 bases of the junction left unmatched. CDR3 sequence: CASSNAGGLETQFF. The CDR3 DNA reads TGTGCCAGCAGTAACGCAGGGGGCTTAGAGACCCAGTTCTTC.

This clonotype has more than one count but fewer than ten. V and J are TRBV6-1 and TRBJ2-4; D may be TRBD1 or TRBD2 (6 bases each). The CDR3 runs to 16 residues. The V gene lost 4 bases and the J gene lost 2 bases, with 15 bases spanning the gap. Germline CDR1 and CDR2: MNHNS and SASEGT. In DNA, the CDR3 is TGTGCCAGCAGTGGTTCAGGGGAGGACCCCAAAAACATTCAGTACTTC. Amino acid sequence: CASSGSGEDPKNIQYF.

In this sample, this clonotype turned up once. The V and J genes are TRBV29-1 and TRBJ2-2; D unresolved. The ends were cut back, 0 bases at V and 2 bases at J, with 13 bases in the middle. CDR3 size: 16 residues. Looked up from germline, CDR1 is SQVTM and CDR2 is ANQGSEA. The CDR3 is CSVEDALSSNTGELFF. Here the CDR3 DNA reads TGCAGCGTTGAAGACGCGCTTAGCAGCAACACCGGGGAGCTGTTTTTT.

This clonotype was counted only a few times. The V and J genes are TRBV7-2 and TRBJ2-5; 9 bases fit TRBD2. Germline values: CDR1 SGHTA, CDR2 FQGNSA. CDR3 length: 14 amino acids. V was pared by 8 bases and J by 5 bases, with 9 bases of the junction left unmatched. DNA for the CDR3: TGTGCCAGCCGACCGGGACTAGCTTTCGAGACCCAGTACTTC. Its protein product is CASRPGLAFETQYF.

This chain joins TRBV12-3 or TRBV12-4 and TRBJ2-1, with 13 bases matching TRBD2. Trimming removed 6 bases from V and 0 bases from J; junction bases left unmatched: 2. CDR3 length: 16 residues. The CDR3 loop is CASRRTSGSSYNEQFF. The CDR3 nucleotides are TGTGCCAGCAGGAGGACTAGCGGGAGCTCCTACAATGAGCAGTTCTTC.

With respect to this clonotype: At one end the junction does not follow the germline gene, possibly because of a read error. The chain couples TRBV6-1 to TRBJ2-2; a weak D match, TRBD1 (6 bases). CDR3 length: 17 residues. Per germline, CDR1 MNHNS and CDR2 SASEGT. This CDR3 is CASSQASVGGNTGELFF. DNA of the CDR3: TGTGCCAGCAGTCAAGCCTCGGTTGGGGGCAACACCGGGGAGCTGTTTTTT.

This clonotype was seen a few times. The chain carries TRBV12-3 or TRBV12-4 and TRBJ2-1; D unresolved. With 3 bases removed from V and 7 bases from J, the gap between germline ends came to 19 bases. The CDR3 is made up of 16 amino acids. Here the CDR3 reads CASSFSPPRARNEQFF. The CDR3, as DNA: TGTGCCAGCAGTTTCTCCCCCCCTAGAGCGAGAAATGAGCAGTTCTTC.

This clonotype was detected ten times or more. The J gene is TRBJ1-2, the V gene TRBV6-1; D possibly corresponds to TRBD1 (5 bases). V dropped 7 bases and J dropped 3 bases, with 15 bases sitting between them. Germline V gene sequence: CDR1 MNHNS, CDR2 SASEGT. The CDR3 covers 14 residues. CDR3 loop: CASTRGELYYGYTF. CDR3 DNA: TGTGCCAGCACGCGAGGGGAACTTTACTATGGCTACACCTTC.

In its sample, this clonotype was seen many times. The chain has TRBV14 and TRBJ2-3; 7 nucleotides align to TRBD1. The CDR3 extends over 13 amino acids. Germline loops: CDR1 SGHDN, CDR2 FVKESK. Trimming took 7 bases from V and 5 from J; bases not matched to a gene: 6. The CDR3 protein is CASNRQGVDTQYF. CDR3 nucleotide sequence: TGTGCCAGCAACCGACAGGGAGTAGATACGCAGTATTTT.

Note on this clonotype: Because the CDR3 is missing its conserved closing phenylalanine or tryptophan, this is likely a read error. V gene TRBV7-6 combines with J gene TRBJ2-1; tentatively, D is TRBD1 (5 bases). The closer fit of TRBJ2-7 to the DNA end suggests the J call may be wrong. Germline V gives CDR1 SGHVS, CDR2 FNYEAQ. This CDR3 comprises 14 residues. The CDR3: CASSFSVGRGEQYC. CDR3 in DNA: TGTGCCAGCAGCTTCTCCGTGGGGCGAGGCGAGCAGTACTGC.

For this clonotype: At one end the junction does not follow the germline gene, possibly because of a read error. This chain's CDR3 is CASSEMGVAGGGRYF. The DNA for the CDR3 is TGTGCCAGCAGTGAAATGGGAGTAGCGGGAGGAGGAAGGTACTTC. The V gene is TRBV6-1, the J gene TRBJ2-3, with 10 bases that match TRBD2. The CDR3 is 15 residues long. Germline V lookup: CDR1 MNHNS, CDR2 SASEGT.

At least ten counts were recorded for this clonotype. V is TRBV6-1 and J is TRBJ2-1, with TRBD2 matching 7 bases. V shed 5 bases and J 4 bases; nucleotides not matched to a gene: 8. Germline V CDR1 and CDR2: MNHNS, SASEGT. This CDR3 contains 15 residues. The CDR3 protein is CASSRTRGEYNEQFF. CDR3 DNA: TGTGCCAGCAGTAGGACTAGAGGGGAATACAATGAGCAGTTCTTC.

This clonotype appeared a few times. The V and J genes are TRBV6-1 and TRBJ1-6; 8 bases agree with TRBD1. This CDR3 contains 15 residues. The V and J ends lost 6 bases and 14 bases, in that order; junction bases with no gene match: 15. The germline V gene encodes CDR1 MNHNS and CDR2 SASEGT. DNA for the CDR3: TGTGCCAGCAGCAAACCCGGGACAGGCTTTAAGACCCTCCACTTT. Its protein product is CASSKPGTGFKTLHF.

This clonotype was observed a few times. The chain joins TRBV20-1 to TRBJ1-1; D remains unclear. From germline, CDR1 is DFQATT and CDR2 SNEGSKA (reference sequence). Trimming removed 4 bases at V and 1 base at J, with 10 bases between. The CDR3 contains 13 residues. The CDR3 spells CSAIRHKNTEAFF. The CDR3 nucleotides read TGCAGTGCTATCCGACATAAGAACACTGAAGCTTTCTTT.

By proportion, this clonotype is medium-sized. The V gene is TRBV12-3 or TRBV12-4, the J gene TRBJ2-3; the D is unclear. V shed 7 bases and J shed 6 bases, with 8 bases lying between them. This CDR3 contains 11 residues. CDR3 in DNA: TGTGCCAGCACGCCTGGGGATACGCAGTATTTT. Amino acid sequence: CASTPGDTQYF.

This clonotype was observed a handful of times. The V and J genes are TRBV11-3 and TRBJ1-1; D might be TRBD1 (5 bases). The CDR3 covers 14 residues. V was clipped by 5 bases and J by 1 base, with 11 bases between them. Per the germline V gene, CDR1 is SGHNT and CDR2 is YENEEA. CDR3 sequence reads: CASSRDGPNTEAFF. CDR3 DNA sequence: TGTGCCAGCAGCCGGGACGGTCCGAACACTGAAGCTTTCTTT. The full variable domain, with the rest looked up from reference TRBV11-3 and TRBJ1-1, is EAGVVQSPRYKIIEKKQPVAFWCNPISGHNTLYWYLQNLGQGPELLIRYENEEAVDDSQLPKDRFSAERLKGVDSTLKIQPAELGDSAVYLCASSRDGPNTEAFFGQGTRLTVV.